The 8 T cell receptor beta chains reported below all come from one sample, sequenced in a study of blood T cell repertoires in COVID-19. Assay used: immunoSEQ multiplex PCR; TCRdb lists only in-frame clones, some missing. The sample contains about 61,000 clones, about 90% of which appear only once. Sequencing input: peripheral blood. The receptor source for this set is a woman aged 45 to 65 with active or convalescent COVID-19.

This clone was detected once. The chain links TRBV6-2 or TRBV6-3 to TRBJ2-1; D may be TRBD2 (5 bases). V lost 2 bases and J 7 bases, leaving 12 bases between the germline ends. From germline, CDR1 is MNHEY and CDR2 SVGEGT. This CDR3 has 14 residues. CDR3 sequence: CASSYGGRLNEQFF. The CDR3 nucleotides are TGTGCCAGCAGTTACGGCGGGCGGCTGAATGAGCAGTTCTTC.

The rearrangement uses TRBV12-1 and TRBJ2-7; the listed D gene, TRBD2, was not tested against the DNA. TRBV12-1 is a documented pseudogene. There are 18 residues in the CDR3. The DNA for the CDR3 is TGTGCCAGCAGCCCGCACAGAGGGGTGCGGGAGGGTTTCTGCGAGCAGTACTTC. It translates to CASSPHRGVREGFCEQYF.

The chain uses TRBV11-2 and TRBJ2-3; 8 nucleotides agree with TRBD2. This CDR3 spans 15 amino acids. The J segment lost 1 base and the V segment lost 2 bases, leaving 2 bases of the junction unmatched. In germline, CDR1 is SGHAT, CDR2 FQNNGV. The CDR3 region has the DNA TGTGCCAGCAGCTTATACGGGAGGGGCACAGATACGCAGTATTTT. The encoded protein is CASSLYGRGTDTQYF. The full variable domain, rest sourced from reference TRBV11-2 and TRBJ2-3, is EAGVAQSPRYKIIEKRQSVAFWCNPISGHATLYWYQQILGQGPKLLIQFQNNGVVDDSQLPKDRFSAERLKGVDSTLKIQPAKLEDSAVYLCASSLYGRGTDTQYFGPGTRLTVL.

The chain links TRBV18 to TRBJ2-2; D possibly corresponds to TRBD2 (5 bases). The germline CDR1 and CDR2 sequences are KGHSH and LQKENI. Deletions cut 1 base from V and 6 bases from J, with 21 bases between. CDR3 length: 18 residues. CDR3 nucleotides: TGTGCCAGCTCACCACGCCTGATGGGGATTGGGAGCGCCGGGGAGCTGTTTTTT. Translating gives CASSPRLMGIGSAGELFF.

The chain joins TRBV11-2 to TRBJ1-1; D perhaps matches TRBD1 (5 bases). The V gene lost 3 bases and the J gene lost 8 bases, with 13 bases spanning the gap. The CDR3 spans 13 residues. CDR1 is SGHAT and CDR2 is FQNNGV in the germline V gene. The CDR3 DNA reads TGTGCCAGCAGCTTGGGGGGAGCACTCGAAGCTTTCTTT. Translated: CASSLGGALEAFF.

The genes are TRBV3-1 (or the pseudogene TRBV3-2) and TRBJ2-1; 11 bases map to TRBD2. Germline V lookup: CDR1 LGHDT, CDR2 YNNKEL (reference sequence). This CDR3 comprises 16 residues. Germline trimming cut 0 bases from V and 4 bases from J; bases unmatched to any gene: 2. CDR3 loop: CASSQDTSGSYNEQFF. The CDR3 DNA reads as TGTGCCAGCAGCCAAGATACTAGCGGGAGTTACAATGAGCAGTTCTTC.

This chain connects TRBV27 to TRBJ2-7, with 9 bases that match TRBD1. V was clipped by 5 bases and J by 7 bases; unmatched bases: 9. CDR1 and CDR2 from the germline V gene are MNHEY and SMNVEV (reference sequence). This CDR3 region has 14 residues. CDR3 loop: CASSLRRTGAEQYF. The CDR3 bases are TGTGCCAGCAGTCTAAGACGGACAGGGGCGGAGCAGTACTTC.

V and J are TRBV28 and TRBJ2-7; D gene unclear. The CDR3 is made up of 12 amino acids. CDR1 and CDR2 from the germline V gene are MDHEN and SYDVKM. Trimming left V 4 bases short and J 0 bases short, with 4 bases between. CDR3 sequence (DNA): TGTGCCAGCAGTTCAGACTCCTACGAGCAGTACTTC. Residues: CASSSDSYEQYF.